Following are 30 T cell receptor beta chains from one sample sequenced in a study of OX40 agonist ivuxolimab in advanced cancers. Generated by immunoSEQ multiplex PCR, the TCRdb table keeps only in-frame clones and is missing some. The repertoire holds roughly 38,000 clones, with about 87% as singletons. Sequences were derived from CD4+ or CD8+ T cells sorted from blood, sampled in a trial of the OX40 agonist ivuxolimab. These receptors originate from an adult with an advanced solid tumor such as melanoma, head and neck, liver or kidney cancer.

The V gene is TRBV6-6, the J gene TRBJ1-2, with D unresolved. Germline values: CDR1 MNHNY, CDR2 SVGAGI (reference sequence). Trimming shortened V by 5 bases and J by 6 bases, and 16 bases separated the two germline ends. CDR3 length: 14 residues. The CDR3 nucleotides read TGTGCCAGCAGTACGGACGGGCCTGTGAATGGCTACACCTTC. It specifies CASSTDGPVNGYTF.

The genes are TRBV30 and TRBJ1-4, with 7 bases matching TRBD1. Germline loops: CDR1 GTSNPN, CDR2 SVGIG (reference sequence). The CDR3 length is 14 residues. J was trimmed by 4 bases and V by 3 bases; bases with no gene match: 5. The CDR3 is CAWRPGGGNEKLFF. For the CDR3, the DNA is TGTGCCTGGAGGCCAGGGGGTGGTAATGAAAAACTGTTTTTT.

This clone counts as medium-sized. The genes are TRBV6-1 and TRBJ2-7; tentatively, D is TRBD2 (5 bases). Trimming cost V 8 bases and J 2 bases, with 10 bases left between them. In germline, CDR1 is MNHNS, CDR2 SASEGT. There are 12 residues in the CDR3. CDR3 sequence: CASGEPTYEQYF. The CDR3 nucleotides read TGTGCCAGCGGGGAGCCTACCTACGAGCAGTACTTC.

The DNA of the CDR3 is TGTGCCAGCAGTGAGGGTGGTAACACTGAAGCTTTCTTT. Its translation is CASSEGGNTEAFF. The rearrangement uses TRBV6-1 and TRBJ1-1, with no clear D. Germline CDR1 is MNHNS and CDR2 is SASEGT. This CDR3 comprises 13 residues. V was clipped by 3 bases and J by 2 bases, with 7 bases between them.

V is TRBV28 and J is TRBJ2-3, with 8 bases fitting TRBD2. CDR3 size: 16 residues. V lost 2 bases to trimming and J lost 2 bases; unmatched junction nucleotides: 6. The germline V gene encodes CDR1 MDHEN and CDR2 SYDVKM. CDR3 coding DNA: TGTGCCAGCAGTTTAAGCGGGGGACTAGACACAGATACGCAGTATTTT. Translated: CASSLSGGLDTDTQYF.

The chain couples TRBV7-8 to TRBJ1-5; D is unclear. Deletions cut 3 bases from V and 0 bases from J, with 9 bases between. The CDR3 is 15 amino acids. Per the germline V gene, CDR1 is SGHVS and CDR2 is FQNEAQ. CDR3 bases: TGTGCCAGCAGCTTTTACGTTGATAGCAATCAGCCCCAGCATTTT. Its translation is CASSFYVDSNQPQHF.

CDR3 loop: CASRRRTDFYEQYF. CDR3 in DNA: TGTGCCAGCAGACGAAGGACAGACTTTTACGAGCAGTACTTC. The gene calls are TRBV6-1 and TRBJ2-7, with a tentative D call TRBD1 (6 bases). This CDR3 region has 14 residues. V lost 6 bases to trimming and J lost 4 bases, with 16 bases between them. Germline values: CDR1 MNHNS, CDR2 SASEGT.

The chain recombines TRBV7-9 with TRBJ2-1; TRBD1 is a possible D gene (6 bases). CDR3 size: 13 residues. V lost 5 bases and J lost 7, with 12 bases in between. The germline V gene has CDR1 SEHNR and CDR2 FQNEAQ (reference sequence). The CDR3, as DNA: TGTGCCAGCAGCATAAGCCAGGGGAATGAGCAGTTCTTC. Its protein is CASSISQGNEQFF.

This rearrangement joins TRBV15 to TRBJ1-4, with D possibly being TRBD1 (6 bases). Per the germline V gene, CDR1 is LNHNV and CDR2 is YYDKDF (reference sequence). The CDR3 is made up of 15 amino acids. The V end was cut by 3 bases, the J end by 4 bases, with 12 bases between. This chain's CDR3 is CATSSSTGNNEKLFF. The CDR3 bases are TGTGCCACCAGCAGCTCCACAGGGAATAATGAAAAACTGTTTTTT. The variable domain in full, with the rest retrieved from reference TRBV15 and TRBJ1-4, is DAMVIQNPRYQVTQFGKPVTLSCSQTLNHNVMYWYQQKSSQAPKLLFHYYDKDFNNEADTPDNFQSRRPNTSFCFLDIRSPGLGDTAMYLCATSSSTGNNEKLFFGSGTQLSVL.

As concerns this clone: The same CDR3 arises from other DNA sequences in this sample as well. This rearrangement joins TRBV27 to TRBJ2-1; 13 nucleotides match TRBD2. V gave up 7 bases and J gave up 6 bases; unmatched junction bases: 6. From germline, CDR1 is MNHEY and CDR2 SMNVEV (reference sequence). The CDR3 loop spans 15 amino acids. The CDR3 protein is CASTRLAGGGNEQFF. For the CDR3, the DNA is TGTGCCAGCACCCGACTAGCGGGAGGCGGCAATGAGCAGTTCTTC.

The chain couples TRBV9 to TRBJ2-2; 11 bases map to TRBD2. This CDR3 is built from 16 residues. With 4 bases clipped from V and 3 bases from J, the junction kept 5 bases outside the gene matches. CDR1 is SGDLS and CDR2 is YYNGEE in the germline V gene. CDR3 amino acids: CASSPTSGGYTGELFF. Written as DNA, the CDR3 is TGTGCCAGCAGCCCAACTAGCGGGGGTTACACCGGGGAGCTGTTTTTT.

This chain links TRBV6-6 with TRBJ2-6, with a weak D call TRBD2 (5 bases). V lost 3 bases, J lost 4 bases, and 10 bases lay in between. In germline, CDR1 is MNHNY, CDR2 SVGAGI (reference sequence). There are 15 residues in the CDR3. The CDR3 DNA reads TGTGCCAGCAGTTATCAGGAGGACGGGGCCAACGTCCTGACTTTC. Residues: CASSYQEDGANVLTF.

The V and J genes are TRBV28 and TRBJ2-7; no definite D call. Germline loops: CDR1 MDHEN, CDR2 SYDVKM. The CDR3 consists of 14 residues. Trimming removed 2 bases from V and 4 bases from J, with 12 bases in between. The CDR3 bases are TGTGCCAGCAGTTTAGTTGGGCGAGCGTACGAGCAGTACTTC. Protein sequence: CASSLVGRAYEQYF.

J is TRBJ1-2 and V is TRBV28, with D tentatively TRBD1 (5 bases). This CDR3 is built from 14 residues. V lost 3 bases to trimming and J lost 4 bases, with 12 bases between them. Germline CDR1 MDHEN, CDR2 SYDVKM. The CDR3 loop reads CASSFEGIGYGYTF. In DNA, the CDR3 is TGTGCCAGCAGTTTTGAGGGGATCGGCTATGGCTACACCTTC.

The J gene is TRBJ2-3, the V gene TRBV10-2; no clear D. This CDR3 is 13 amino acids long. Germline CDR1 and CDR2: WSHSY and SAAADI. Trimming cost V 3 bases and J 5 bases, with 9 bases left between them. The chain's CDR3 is CASSDILGDTQYF. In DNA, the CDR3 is TGCGCCAGCAGTGATATTTTGGGAGATACGCAGTATTTT.

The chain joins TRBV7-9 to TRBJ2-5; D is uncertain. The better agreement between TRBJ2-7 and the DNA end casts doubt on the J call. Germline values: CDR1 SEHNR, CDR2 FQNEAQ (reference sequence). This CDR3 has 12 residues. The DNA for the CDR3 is TGTGCCAGCAGCTCGTGGGTTCGCGAGCAGTACTTC. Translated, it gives CASSSWVREQYF.

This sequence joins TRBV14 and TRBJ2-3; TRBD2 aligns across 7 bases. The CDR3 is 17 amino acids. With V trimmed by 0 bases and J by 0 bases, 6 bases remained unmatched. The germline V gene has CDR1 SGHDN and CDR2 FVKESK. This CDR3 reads CASSQDPGRVSTDTQYF. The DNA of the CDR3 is TGTGCCAGCAGCCAAGATCCAGGGAGGGTGAGCACAGATACGCAGTATTTT.

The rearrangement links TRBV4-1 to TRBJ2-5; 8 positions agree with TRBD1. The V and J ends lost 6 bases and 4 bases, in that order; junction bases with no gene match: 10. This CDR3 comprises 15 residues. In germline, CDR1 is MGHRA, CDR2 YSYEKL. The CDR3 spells CASSPGTDRGETQYF. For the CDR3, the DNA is TGCGCCAGCAGTCCTGGGACTGACAGGGGAGAGACCCAGTACTTC.

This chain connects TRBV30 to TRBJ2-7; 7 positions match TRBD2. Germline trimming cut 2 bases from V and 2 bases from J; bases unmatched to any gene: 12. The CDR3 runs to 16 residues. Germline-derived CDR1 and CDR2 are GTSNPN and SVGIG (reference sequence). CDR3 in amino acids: CAWSYSPSSGPYEQYF. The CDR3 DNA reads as TGTGCCTGGAGTTATTCGCCCTCTAGCGGACCCTACGAGCAGTACTTC.

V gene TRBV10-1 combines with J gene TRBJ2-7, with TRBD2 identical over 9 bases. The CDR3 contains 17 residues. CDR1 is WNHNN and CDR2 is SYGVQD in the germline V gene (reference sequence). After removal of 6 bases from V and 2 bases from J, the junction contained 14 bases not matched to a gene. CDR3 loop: CASRQKAEREVTYEQYF. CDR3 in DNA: TGCGCCAGCAGACAGAAAGCGGAGCGGGAGGTTACCTACGAGCAGTACTTC.

The CDR3 loop reads CATSRVSASGSGELFF. The DNA of the CDR3 is TGTGCCACCAGCAGAGTTTCCGCTAGCGGGAGTGGGGAGCTGTTTTTT. The V call is TRBV15, the J call TRBJ2-2; 10 bases line up with TRBD2. The V and J ends lost 1 base and 8 bases, in that order; junction bases with no gene match: 7. The length of the CDR3 is 16 residues. Germline CDR1 LNHNV, CDR2 YYDKDF (reference sequence).

CDR3 in DNA: TGTGCCAGCAGCCCCTGGGACAGAGAGACCCAGTACTTC. Its protein is CASSPWDRETQYF. The chain combines TRBV7-2 with TRBJ2-5, with 7 positions matching TRBD1. With V trimmed by 5 bases and J by 4 bases, 4 bases remained unmatched. The CDR3 runs 13 residues. From germline, CDR1 is SGHTA and CDR2 FQGNSA.

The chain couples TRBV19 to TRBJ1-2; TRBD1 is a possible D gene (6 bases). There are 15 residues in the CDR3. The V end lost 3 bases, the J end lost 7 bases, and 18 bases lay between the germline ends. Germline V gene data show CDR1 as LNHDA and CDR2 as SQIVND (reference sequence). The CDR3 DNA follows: TGTGCCAGTAGTATTGGAAAGCAGGGGTTAGGTGGCTACACCTTC. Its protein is CASSIGKQGLGGYTF.

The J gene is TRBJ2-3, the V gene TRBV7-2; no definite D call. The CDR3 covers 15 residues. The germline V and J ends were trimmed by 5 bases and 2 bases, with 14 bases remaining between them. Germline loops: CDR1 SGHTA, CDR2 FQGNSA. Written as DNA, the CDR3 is TGTGCCAGCAGCCAAGGCCAACTAAACACAGATACGCAGTATTTT. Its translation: CASSQGQLNTDTQYF.

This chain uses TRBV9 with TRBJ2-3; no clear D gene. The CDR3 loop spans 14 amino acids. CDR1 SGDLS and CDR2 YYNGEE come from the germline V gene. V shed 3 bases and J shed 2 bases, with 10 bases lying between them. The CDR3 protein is CASSAGEDTDTQYF. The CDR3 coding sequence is TGTGCCAGCAGCGCCGGTGAGGACACAGATACGCAGTATTTT. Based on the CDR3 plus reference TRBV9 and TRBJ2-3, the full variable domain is DSGVTQTPKHLITATGQRVTLRCSPRSGDLSVYWYQQSLDQGLQFLIQYYNGEERAKGNILERFSAQQFPDLHSELNLSSLELGDSALYFCASSAGEDTDTQYFGPGTRLTVL.

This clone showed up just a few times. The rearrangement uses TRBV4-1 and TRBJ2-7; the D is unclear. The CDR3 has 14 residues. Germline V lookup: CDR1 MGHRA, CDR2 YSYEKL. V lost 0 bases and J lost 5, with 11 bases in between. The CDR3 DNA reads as TGCGCCAGCAGCCAAGAAGGGAATCGTAACGAGCAGTACTTC. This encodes CASSQEGNRNEQYF.

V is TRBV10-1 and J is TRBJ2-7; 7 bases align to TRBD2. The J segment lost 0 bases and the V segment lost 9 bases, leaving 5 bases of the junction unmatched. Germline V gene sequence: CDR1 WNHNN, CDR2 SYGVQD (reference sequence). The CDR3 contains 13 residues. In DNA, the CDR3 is TGCGCCAGTCCTAGCGGCCCCTCCTACGAGCAGTACTTC. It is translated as CASPSGPSYEQYF.

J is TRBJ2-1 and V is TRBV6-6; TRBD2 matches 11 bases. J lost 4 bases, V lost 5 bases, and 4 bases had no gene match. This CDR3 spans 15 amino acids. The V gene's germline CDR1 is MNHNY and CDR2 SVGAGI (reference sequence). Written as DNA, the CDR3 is TGTGCCAGCAGTCGCGGACTAGCGGGTTACAATGAGCAGTTCTTC. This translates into CASSRGLAGYNEQFF.

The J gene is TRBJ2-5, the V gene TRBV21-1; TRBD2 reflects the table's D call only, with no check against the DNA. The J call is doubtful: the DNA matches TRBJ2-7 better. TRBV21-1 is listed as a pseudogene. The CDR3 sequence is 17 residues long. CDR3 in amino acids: CASSKGGPSGCSYEQYF. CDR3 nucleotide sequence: TGTGCCAGCAGCAAAGGGGGCCCTAGCGGGTGCTCCTACGAGCAGTACTTC.

CDR3 sequence reads: CASSPGDSRNEQYF. CDR3 sequence (DNA): TGTGCCAGCTCACCAGGGGACAGTAGGAACGAGCAGTACTTC. The rearrangement joins TRBV18 to TRBJ2-7; 7 nucleotides align to TRBD1. Losses at the gene ends were 2 bases for V and 5 bases for J; bases not matched to a gene: 6. CDR3 size: 14 residues. Germline CDR1 reads KGHSH; CDR2 reads LQKENI.